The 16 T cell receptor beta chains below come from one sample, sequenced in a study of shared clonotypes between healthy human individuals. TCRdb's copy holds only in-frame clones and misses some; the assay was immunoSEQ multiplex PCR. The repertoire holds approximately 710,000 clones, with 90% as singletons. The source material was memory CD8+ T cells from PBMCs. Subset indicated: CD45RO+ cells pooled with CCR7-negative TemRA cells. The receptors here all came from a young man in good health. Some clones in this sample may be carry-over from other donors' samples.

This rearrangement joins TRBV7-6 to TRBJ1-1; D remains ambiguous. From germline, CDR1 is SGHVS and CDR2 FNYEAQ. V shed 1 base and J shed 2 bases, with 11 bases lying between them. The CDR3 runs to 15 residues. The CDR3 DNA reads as TGTGCCAGCAGCTTAGGGTGGCAGGCTAACACTGAAGCTTTCTTT. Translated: CASSLGWQANTEAFF.

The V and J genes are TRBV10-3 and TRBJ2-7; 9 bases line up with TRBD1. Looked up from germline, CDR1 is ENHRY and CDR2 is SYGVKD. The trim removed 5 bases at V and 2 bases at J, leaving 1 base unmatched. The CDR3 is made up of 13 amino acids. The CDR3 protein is CAISTGGTYEQYF. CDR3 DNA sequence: TGTGCCATCAGTACAGGGGGCACCTACGAGCAGTACTTC.

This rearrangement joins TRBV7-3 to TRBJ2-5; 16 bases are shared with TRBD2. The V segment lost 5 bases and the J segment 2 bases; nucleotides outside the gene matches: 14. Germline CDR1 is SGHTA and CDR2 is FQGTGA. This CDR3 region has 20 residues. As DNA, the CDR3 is TGTGCCAGCAGCCCACACCCGGGACTAGCGGGAGGGCCGGAGCAAGAGACCCAGTACTTC. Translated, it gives CASSPHPGLAGGPEQETQYF.

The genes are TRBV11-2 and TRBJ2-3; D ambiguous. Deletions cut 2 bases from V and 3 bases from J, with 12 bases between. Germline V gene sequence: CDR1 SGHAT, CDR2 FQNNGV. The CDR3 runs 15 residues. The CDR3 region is CASSLFMRPTDTQYF. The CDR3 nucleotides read TGTGCCAGCAGCTTATTCATGAGACCTACAGATACGCAGTATTTT.

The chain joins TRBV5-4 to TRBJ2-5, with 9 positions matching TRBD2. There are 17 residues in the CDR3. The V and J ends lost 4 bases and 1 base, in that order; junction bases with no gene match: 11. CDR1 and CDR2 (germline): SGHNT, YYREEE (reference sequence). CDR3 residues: CASSRGTAGGGQETQYF. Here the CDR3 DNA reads TGTGCCAGCAGCCGCGGGACGGCGGGAGGGGGCCAAGAGACCCAGTACTTC.

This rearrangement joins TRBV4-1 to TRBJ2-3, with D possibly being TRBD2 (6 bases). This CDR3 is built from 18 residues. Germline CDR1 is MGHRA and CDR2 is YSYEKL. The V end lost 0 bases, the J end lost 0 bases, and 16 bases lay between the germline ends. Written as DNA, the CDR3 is TGCGCCAGCAGCCAAGATAAACGTGGGAGGCCTAGCACAGATACGCAGTATTTT. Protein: CASSQDKRGRPSTDTQYF.

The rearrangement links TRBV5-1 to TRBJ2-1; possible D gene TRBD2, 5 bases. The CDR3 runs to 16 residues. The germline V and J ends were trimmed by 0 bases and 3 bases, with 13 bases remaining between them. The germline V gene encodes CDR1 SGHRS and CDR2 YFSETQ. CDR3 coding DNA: TGCGCCAGCAGCTTGGCCGACGGTGGGAGCTACAATGAGCAGTTCTTC. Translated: CASSLADGGSYNEQFF.

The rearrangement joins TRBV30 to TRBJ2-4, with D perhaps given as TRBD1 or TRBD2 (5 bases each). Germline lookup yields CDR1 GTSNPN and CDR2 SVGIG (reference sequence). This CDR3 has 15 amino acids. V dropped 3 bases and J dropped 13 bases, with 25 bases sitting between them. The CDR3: CAWRNIRESGQAQYF. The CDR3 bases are TGTGCCTGGAGAAATATCAGGGAGTCGGGTCAAGCCCAGTACTTC.

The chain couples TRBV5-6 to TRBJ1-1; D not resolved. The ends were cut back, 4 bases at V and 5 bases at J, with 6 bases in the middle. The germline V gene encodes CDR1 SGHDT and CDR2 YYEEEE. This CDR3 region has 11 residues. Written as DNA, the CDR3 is TGTGCCAGCAGCGGACGGACTGAAGCTTTCTTT. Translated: CASSGRTEAFF.

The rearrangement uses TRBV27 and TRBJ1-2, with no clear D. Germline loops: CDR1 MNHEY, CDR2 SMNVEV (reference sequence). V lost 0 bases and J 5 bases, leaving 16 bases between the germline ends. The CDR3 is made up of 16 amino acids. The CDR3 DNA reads TGTGCCAGCAGTTTATCGATACGGACCGTTCCTTATGGCTACACCTTC. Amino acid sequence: CASSLSIRTVPYGYTF.

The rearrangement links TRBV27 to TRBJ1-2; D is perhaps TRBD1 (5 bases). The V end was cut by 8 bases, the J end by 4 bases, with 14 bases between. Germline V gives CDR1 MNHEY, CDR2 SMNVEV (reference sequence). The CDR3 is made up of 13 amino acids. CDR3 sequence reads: CASGPGTFYGYTF. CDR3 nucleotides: TGTGCCAGCGGACCCGGGACCTTCTATGGCTACACCTTC.

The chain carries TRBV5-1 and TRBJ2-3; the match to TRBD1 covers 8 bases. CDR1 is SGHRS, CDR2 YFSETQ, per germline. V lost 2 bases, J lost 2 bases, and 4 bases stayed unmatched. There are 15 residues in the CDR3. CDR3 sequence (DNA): TGCGCCAGCAGCTTCGCAGGGGGCTTCACAGATACGCAGTATTTT. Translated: CASSFAGGFTDTQYF.

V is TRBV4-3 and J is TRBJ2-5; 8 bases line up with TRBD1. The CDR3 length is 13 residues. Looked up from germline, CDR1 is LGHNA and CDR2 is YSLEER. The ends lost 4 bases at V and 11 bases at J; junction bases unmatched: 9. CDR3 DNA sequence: TGCGCCAGCAGCCCCGACAGGGGCCGGGAGCAGTACTTC. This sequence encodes CASSPDRGREQYF.

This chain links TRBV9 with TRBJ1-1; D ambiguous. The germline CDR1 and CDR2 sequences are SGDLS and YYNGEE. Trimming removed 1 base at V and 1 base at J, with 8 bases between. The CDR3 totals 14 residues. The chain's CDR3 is CASSVTPGNTEAFF. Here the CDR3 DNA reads TGTGCCAGCAGCGTAACCCCGGGGAACACTGAAGCTTTCTTT. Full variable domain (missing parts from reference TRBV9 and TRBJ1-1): DSGVTQTPKHLITATGQRVTLRCSPRSGDLSVYWYQQSLDQGLQFLIQYYNGEERAKGNILERFSAQQFPDLHSELNLSSLELGDSALYFCASSVTPGNTEAFFGQGTRLTVV.

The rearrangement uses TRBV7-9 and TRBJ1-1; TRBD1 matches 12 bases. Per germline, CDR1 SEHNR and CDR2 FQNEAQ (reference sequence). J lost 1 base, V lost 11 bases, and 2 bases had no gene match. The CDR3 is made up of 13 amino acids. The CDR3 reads CAGDRGQNTEAFF. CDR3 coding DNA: TGTGCCGGGGACAGGGGGCAGAACACTGAAGCTTTCTTT.

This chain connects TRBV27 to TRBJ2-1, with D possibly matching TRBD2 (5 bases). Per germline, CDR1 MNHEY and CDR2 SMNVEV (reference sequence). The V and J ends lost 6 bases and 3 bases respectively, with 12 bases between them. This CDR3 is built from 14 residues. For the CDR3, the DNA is TGTGCCAGCAGCCAAGGACTGAACTACAATGAGCAGTTCTTC. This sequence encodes CASSQGLNYNEQFF.